One sample yielded the 10 T cell receptor beta chains listed below, sequenced in a study of blood T cell repertoires in COVID-19. This table comes from immunoSEQ multiplex PCR, and its TCRdb copy is limited to in-frame clones, with some not included. Of about 70,000 clones in the sample, under 85% were seen once. Sequences were obtained from peripheral blood. Receptors originate from a man between 65 and 85 years old with acute or convalescent COVID-19.

The rearrangement links TRBV24-1 to TRBJ1-5, with D possibly matching TRBD1 (6 bases). Germline loops: CDR1 KGHDR, CDR2 SFDVKD. CDR3 size: 18 residues. V was cut by 5 bases and J by 2 bases, with 21 bases left in between. This CDR3 reads CATSVIPGPKGGNQPQHF. As DNA, the CDR3 is TGTGCCACCAGTGTAATTCCGGGCCCTAAGGGGGGCAATCAGCCCCAGCATTTT.

V is TRBV2 and J is TRBJ2-1, with D possibly being TRBD1 (7 bases). The CDR3 runs 14 residues. CDR1 and CDR2 from the germline V gene are SNHLY and FYNNEI. V was cut by 5 bases and J by 3 bases, with 11 bases left in between. In DNA form, the CDR3 reads TGTGCCAGCAGTCAGGGGGGCGTCTACAATGAGCAGTTCTTC. Translation gives CASSQGGVYNEQFF.

The chain is built from TRBV15 and TRBJ2-7; no clear D. Trimming shortened V by 0 bases and J by 4 bases, and 7 bases separated the two germline ends. Germline CDR1 LNHNV, CDR2 YYDKDF (reference sequence). The CDR3 is 13 amino acids. The DNA for the CDR3 is TGTGCCACCAGCAGAGACCAGGCTTACGAGCAGTACTTC. Residues: CATSRDQAYEQYF. The whole variable domain, remainder taken from reference TRBV15 and TRBJ2-7, is DAMVIQNPRYQVTQFGKPVTLSCSQTLNHNVMYWYQQKSSQAPKLLFHYYDKDFNNEADTPDNFQSRRPNTSFCFLDIRSPGLGDTAMYLCATSRDQAYEQYFGPGTRLTVT.

As DNA, the CDR3 is TGTGCCAGTAGTTTACAGGGCTTAGTCTACGAGCAGTACTTC. It encodes CASSLQGLVYEQYF. The rearrangement uses TRBV19 and TRBJ2-7, with D tentatively TRBD1 (6 bases). With 5 bases removed from V and 3 bases from J, the gap between germline ends came to 14 bases. The CDR3 consists of 14 residues. Per germline, CDR1 LNHDA and CDR2 SQIVND (reference sequence).

This clone has just a few counts. The rearrangement links TRBV19 to TRBJ2-1; 10 bases align to TRBD1. V was clipped by 5 bases and J by 1 base; unmatched bases: 5. The germline gives CDR1 LNHDA, CDR2 SQIVND (reference sequence). The CDR3 has 16 residues. The CDR3 region is CASSVRTGGSYNEQFF. In DNA form, the CDR3 reads TGTGCCAGTAGTGTAAGGACAGGGGGGTCCTACAATGAGCAGTTCTTC.

The CDR3 DNA follows: TGTGCCACCGCCGGGGTGCAGACAGATACGCAGTATTTT. Translated, it gives CATAGVQTDTQYF. This chain uses TRBV10-3 with TRBJ2-3; tentative D call: TRBD2 (5 bases). V was trimmed by 10 bases and J by 3 bases, leaving 14 bases between them. Germline lookup yields CDR1 ENHRY and CDR2 SYGVKD. The CDR3 is 13 residues long.

This clone was detected a few times. J is TRBJ1-2 and V is TRBV13; D not resolved. V lost 0 bases and J 3 bases, leaving 8 bases between the germline ends. This CDR3 spans 14 amino acids. Germline CDR1 PRHDT, CDR2 FYEKMQ (reference sequence). The CDR3 region is CASSLGGSDYGYTF. As DNA, the CDR3 is TGTGCCAGCAGCTTAGGGGGCTCGGACTATGGCTACACCTTC. Full variable domain (missing parts from reference TRBV13 and TRBJ1-2): AAGVIQSPRHLIKEKRETATLKCYPIPRHDTVYWYQQGPGQDPQFLISFYEKMQSDKGSIPDRFSAQQFSDYHSELNMSSLELGDSALYFCASSLGGSDYGYTFGSGTRLTVV.

This sequence joins TRBV9 and TRBJ2-3; D uncertain. The V gene lost 0 bases and the J gene lost 2 bases, with 10 bases spanning the gap. Germline V CDR1 and CDR2: SGDLS, YYNGEE. The length of the CDR3 is 15 residues. The CDR3 DNA is TGTGCCAGCAGCGTAGCTTTGGGCTTCACAGATACGCAGTATTTT. Protein product: CASSVALGFTDTQYF.

This sequence joins TRBV7-9 and TRBJ1-2; TRBD1 matches at 7 bases. The CDR3 is 14 residues long. CDR1 SEHNR and CDR2 FQNEAQ come from the germline V gene (reference sequence). V shed 5 bases and J 4 bases; nucleotides not matched to a gene: 7. The DNA for the CDR3 is TGTGCCAGCAGCCCCAACCGGGACAGCTATGGCTACACCTTC. Translation: CASSPNRDSYGYTF.

This chain links TRBV12-2 with TRBJ2-7; the tabulated D call, TRBD1, remains unverified against the DNA. TRBV12-2 is termed a pseudogene. This CDR3 contains 16 residues. The CDR3 DNA reads as TGTGCAAGTCGCTTAGGGACAGGACTCTTCTCCTACGAGCAGTACTTC. Its protein product is CASRLGTGLFSYEQYF.